The rows below give T cell receptor beta chains drawn from one sample of a study of OX40 agonist ivuxolimab in advanced cancers. The table came from immunoSEQ multiplex PCR; TCRdb's copy has only in-frame clones and leaves some out. This sample has 70,000 or so clones; roughly 82% occur once, and the top ten carry about 1%. The sequenced sample was CD4+ or CD8+ T cells sorted from blood, obtained in a trial of the OX40 agonist ivuxolimab. Source of these receptors: an adult with an advanced solid tumor such as melanoma, head and neck, liver or kidney cancer. Each CDR3 is given with its conserved first and last residue. A D gene is named only where the DNA matches it firmly. Some rows have no size entry. The others give once, few or many, or a class for an expanded clone.

v_gene	d_gene	abundance	j_gene	CDR3nt	CDR3aa
TRBV28	TRBD2	NA	TRBJ2-7	TGTGCCAGCAGTTTAGGCGCGACTAGCAGCTACGAGCAGTACTTC	CASSLGATSSYEQYF
TRBV5-1	TRBD1	few	TRBJ1-4	TGCGCCAGCAGCTGGGACAGGGCAACTAATGAAAAACTGTTTTTT	CASSWDRATNEKLFF
TRBV6-5	NA	once	TRBJ2-6	TGTGCCAGCACCGACGCAGGGGCTGGGGCCAACGTCCTGACTTTC	CASTDAGAGANVLTF
TRBV7-2	NA	NA	TRBJ2-1	TGTGCCAGCAGCTTAGCGACCACAACGGGGGCGCGATTCTTC	CASSLATTTGARFF
TRBV4-2	TRBD2	NA	TRBJ2-5	TGTGCCAGCACCACAACACCGGGACTAGCGGGGGCCCTCTGGGAGACCCAGTACTTC	CASTTTPGLAGALWETQYF
TRBV18	NA	NA	TRBJ2-7	TGTGCCAGCTCATCCTCCCTAGACGCCTACAGCTCCTACGAGCAGTACTTC	CASSSSLDAYSSYEQYF
TRBV5-1	TRBD1	NA	TRBJ1-1	TGCGCCAGCAGCTTTTTTCCGACAGGGGGAGTCGGGAACACTGAAGCTTTCTTT	CASSFFPTGGVGNTEAFF
TRBV11-2	TRBD1	NA	TRBJ1-2	TGTGCCAGCAGCTTATCAGGGGGAGGAGGCTACACCTTC	CASSLSGGGGYTF
TRBV4-1	NA	NA	TRBJ1-1	TGCGCCAGCAGCCAAGGAGTAACCAACACTGAAGCTTTCTTT	CASSQGVTNTEAFF
TRBV6-6	NA	NA	TRBJ1-2	TGTGCCAGCAGACGGGCCCCGGGGCAGGGCTATGGCTACACCTTC	CASRRAPGQGYGYTF
TRBV2	TRBD1	NA	TRBJ2-5	TGTGCCAGCAGCCCAGGGGGCGCGGAGACCCAGTACTTC	CASSPGGAETQYF
TRBV4-3	NA	NA	TRBJ1-4	TGCGCCAGCAGCCAAGTGTCGGGACATAGGCGGGTTAATGAAAAACTGTTTTTT	CASSQVSGHRRVNEKLFF
TRBV11-2	TRBD2	NA	TRBJ2-1	TGTGCCAGCAGCTCATTAGCGGGGGGCTCCTACAATGAGCAGTTCTTC	CASSSLAGGSYNEQFF
TRBV11-3	NA	NA	TRBJ2-5	TGTGCCAGCAGCCTTCACAACCAAGAGACCCAGTACTTC	CASSLHNQETQYF
TRBV2	NA	NA	TRBJ1-2	TGTGCCAGCAGTCGGGTCTTATCGGGTGGCTACACCTTC	CASSRVLSGGYTF
TRBV20-1	NA	NA	TRBJ1-1	TGCAGTGCTCAGACAGGTCGTGAAGCTTTCTTT	CSAQTGREAFF
TRBV5-1	TRBD1	NA	TRBJ2-5	TGCGCCAGCAGCTTGGCCCCTGGACAGGGGGGTGTTGGGACCCAGTACTTC	CASSLAPGQGGVGTQYF
TRBV14	NA	NA	TRBJ1-5	TGTGCCAGCAGCCAAGAGGGGACCCGGTATAGCAATCAGCCCCAGCATTTT	CASSQEGTRYSNQPQHF
TRBV5-1	TRBD2	NA	TRBJ2-5	TGCGCCAGCAGGAGGTTAGCGGGGGGTGGCGAGACCCAGTACTTC	CASRRLAGGGETQYF
TRBV7-8	TRBD1	NA	TRBJ1-2	TGTGCCAGCAGCGGAGAATGGGACAGGGGGCAAGGCTACACCTTC	CASSGEWDRGQGYTF
TRBV7-3	NA	NA	TRBJ1-1	TGTGCCAGCAGCCCCAAACGCGTCGAAAACACTGAAGCTTTCTTT	CASSPKRVENTEAFF
TRBV2	TRBD1	NA	TRBJ2-5	TGTGCCAGCAGTCGGACAGGGATCCAAGAGACCCAGTACTTC	CASSRTGIQETQYF
TRBV18	TRBD1	once	TRBJ1-4	TGTGCCAGCTCACCACGGCAGGGGGCAGGAGAAAAACTGTTTTTT	CASSPRQGAGEKLFF
TRBV11-2	NA	NA	TRBJ2-5	TGTGCCAGCAGCTTAGTAGCGTCCCAAGAGACCCAGTACTTC	CASSLVASQETQYF
TRBV2	NA	NA	TRBJ2-2	TGTGCCAGCAGTGTTAATCCGGGGAACACCGGGGAGCTGTTTTTT	CASSVNPGNTGELFF
TRBV11-2	TRBD1	NA	TRBJ1-5	TGTGCCAGCAGTTTAACGGGACAGGGCAATCAGCCCCAGCATTTT	CASSLTGQGNQPQHF
TRBV5-1	TRBD1	few	TRBJ1-6	TGCGCCAGCAGCGTGTTTGGCGGGACAGGGAATTCACCCCTCCACTTT	CASSVFGGTGNSPLHF
TRBV6-4	NA	NA	TRBJ1-5	TGTGCCAGCAGTGTCGGGGGGAATCAGCCCCAGCATTTT	CASSVGGNQPQHF
TRBV5-5	TRBD1	NA	TRBJ1-6	TGTGCCAGCAGCTGGGGAACACGGACAGGGGTTTCACCCCTCCACTTT	CASSWGTRTGVSPLHF
TRBV7-9	TRBD1	NA	TRBJ1-5	TGTGCCAGCAGCTCGGACAGGCATCAGCCCCAGCATTTT	CASSSDRHQPQHF
TRBV28	NA	NA	TRBJ2-7	TGTGCCAGCAGTCTAGAGGGGGTAGTATACGAGCAGTACTTC	CASSLEGVVYEQYF
TRBV2	NA	few	TRBJ2-5	TGTGCCAGCAGTGATTGGGTGGTGGAGACCCAGTACTTC	CASSDWVVETQYF
TRBV9	NA	NA	TRBJ2-5	TGTGCCAGCAGCCCGGGGGCAGGGCCAGGGTACTTC	CASSPGAGPGYF
TRBV12-5	TRBD1	many	TRBJ2-1	TGTGCTTCCGAGGGACAGGGCGACAATGAGCAGTTCTTC	CASEGQGDNEQFF
TRBV10-1	NA	NA	TRBJ2-1	TGCGCCAGCAGTGAGTCCCGGTCCTCCTACAATGAGCAGTTCTTC	CASSESRSSYNEQFF
TRBV19	NA	NA	TRBJ2-5	TGTGCCAGTAGTATTACAGGAGAGACCCAGTACTTC	CASSITGETQYF
TRBV6-5	NA	NA	TRBJ2-4	TGTGCCAGCAGTTACGGGTCAGCCAAAAACATTCAGTACTTC	CASSYGSAKNIQYF
TRBV6-5	TRBD1	NA	TRBJ1-2	TGTGCCAGCAGCCCGACAGGGAGTGGCTACACCTTC	CASSPTGSGYTF
TRBV5-1	NA	NA	TRBJ2-5	TGCGCCAGCAGCTTGGCCTCTTCAGAAGAGACCCAGTACTTC	CASSLASSEETQYF
TRBV6-6	TRBD1	NA	TRBJ1-1	TGTGCCAGCAGTGGCGAACAGGGGATGAACACTGAAGCTTTCTTT	CASSGEQGMNTEAFF
TRBV6-5	NA	NA	TRBJ2-5	TGTGCCAGCAGTCTCCGGAGTCGGGAGACCCAGTACTTC	CASSLRSRETQYF
TRBV19	TRBD2	NA	TRBJ2-5	TGTGCCAGTAGGAAGGGATTACTAGCGGGCGCCGAAGAGACCCAGTACTTC	CASRKGLLAGAEETQYF
TRBV6-6	NA	NA	TRBJ1-3	TGTGCCAGCAGTTTCTCCGGGACGGCTGGAAACACCATATATTTT	CASSFSGTAGNTIYF
TRBV5-1	TRBD2	NA	TRBJ2-7	TGCGCCAGCAGCTATCTACTAGCGGGCAGCAACGAGCAGTACTTC	CASSYLLAGSNEQYF
TRBV4-1	NA	NA	TRBJ1-4	TGCGCCAGCAGCCAAGAGGGGGGAAGGGTGGGGAAACTGTTTTTT	CASSQEGGRVGKLFF
TRBV5-1	NA	NA	TRBJ2-1	TGCGCCAGCAGAGGGGTTTTTATGGGGAATGAGCAGTTCTTC	CASRGVFMGNEQFF
TRBV6-6	NA	NA	TRBJ1-6	TGTGCCAGCAGTTACGGGTCACCCCTCCACTTT	CASSYGSPLHF
TRBV6-5	NA	NA	TRBJ2-7	TGTGCCAGCAGTTACTCCTCGCCCTCTAATTACGAGCAGTACTTC	CASSYSSPSNYEQYF
TRBV7-9	TRBD1	few	TRBJ2-7	TGTGCCACCCAGTCGACAGGGACCTACGAGCAGTACTTC	CATQSTGTYEQYF
TRBV11-2	TRBD1	NA	TRBJ1-4	TGTGCCAGCAGCTTAGGGCGGCGGGACAGAAATGAAAAACTGTTTTTT	CASSLGRRDRNEKLFF
TRBV4-3	NA	NA	TRBJ2-1	TGCGCCAGCAGCCAAGATGTAGCTGAAGCCTCCTACAATGAGCAGTTCTTC	CASSQDVAEASYNEQFF
TRBV7-2	TRBD1	NA	TRBJ2-2	TGTGCCAGCAGCTTCGGACAGGGGGAACGGACCGGGGAGCTGTTTTTT	CASSFGQGERTGELFF